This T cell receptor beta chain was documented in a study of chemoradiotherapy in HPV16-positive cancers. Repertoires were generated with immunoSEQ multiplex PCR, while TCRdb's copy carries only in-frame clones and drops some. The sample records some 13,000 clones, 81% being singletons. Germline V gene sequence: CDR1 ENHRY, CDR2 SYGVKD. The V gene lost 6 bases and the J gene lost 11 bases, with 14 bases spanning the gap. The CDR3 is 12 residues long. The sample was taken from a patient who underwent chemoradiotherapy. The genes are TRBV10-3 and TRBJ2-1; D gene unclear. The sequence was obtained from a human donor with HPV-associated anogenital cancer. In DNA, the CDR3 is TGTGCCATCAGCCCCCGGGCTTTGCAGCAGTTCTTC. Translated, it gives CAISPRALQQFF.